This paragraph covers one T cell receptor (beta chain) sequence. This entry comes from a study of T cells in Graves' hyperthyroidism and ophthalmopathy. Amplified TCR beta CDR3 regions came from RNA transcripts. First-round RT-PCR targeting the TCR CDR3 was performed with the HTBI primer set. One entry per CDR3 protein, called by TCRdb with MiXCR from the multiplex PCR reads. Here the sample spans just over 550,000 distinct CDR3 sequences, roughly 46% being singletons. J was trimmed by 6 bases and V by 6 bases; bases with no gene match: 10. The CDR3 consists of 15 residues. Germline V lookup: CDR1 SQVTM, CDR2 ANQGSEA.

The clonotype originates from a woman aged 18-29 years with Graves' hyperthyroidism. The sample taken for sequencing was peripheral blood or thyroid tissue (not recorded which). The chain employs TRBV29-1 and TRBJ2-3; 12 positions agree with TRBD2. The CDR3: CSVTLTSGSSDTQYF. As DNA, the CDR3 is TGCAGCGTCACCTTGACTAGCGGGAGTTCGGATACGCAGTATTTT.